Listed below are T cell receptor beta chains from one sample, sequenced in a study of T-cell memory formation after mild COVID-19. TCRdb called the 5' RACE reads again in MiXCR, with one record for every CDR3 protein. The table shows roughly 350,000 distinct CDR3 sequences, with about 21% occurring only once. The source material was PBMCs or a T cell subset sorted from them (not recorded which). The source of these receptors is an adult woman who had mild COVID-19 (a few samples of this study predate the infection). Cell type and time point are not known. The CDR3 runs from the conserved cysteine through the conserved F or W. The order of the fields is J gene, D gene, V gene, clone size, CDR3 DNA, CDR3 protein. D genes are given only for firm matches. Rows may omit the clone size; those that give it use once, few, many or a size class.

J: TRBJ1-1
D: NA
V: TRBV2
size: NA
DNA: TGTGCCAGCAGTCGAGAAACTGAAGCTTTCTTT
CDR3: CASSRETEAFF

J: TRBJ2-3
D: TRBD2
V: TRBV7-6
size: NA
DNA: TGTGCCAGCCGATTGACTAGCGGGGGGGCCGGAGGCACAGATACGCAGTATTTT
CDR3: CASRLTSGGAGGTDTQYF

J: TRBJ1-1
D: NA
V: TRBV7-2
size: NA
DNA: TGTGCCAGCAGCGCCCGGGGAGATCCTGAAGCTTTCTTT
CDR3: CASSARGDPEAFF

J: TRBJ2-5
D: NA
V: TRBV24-1
size: NA
DNA: TGTGCCACCAGGGGATTGGATGAAGAGACCCAGTACTTC
CDR3: CATRGLDEETQYF

J: TRBJ2-3
D: NA
V: TRBV7-3
size: NA
DNA: TGTGCCAGCAGCGCAACCGGGACTAGCACAGATACGCAGTATTTT
CDR3: CASSATGTSTDTQYF

J: TRBJ2-2
D: NA
V: TRBV27
size: few
DNA: TGTGCCAGCAGTTCCAGAGTAACCGGGGAGCTGTTTTTT
CDR3: CASSSRVTGELFF

J: TRBJ2-3
D: TRBD1
V: TRBV6-5
size: NA
DNA: TGTGCCAGCAGCAGACAGGGGTTCACGTCAAGGGCAGATACGCAGTATTTT
CDR3: CASSRQGFTSRADTQYF

J: TRBJ2-4
D: NA
V: TRBV5-1
size: many
DNA: TGCGCCAGCAGCCCAGAGGTCGGTGGTTCGTACTTC
CDR3: CASSPEVGGSYF

J: TRBJ2-7
D: TRBD1
V: TRBV6-2/TRBV6-3
size: NA
DNA: TGTGCCACGGGACAGGTCTTCTACGAGCAGTACTTC
CDR3: CATGQVFYEQYF

J: TRBJ1-5
D: NA
V: TRBV9
size: NA
DNA: TGTGCCAGCAGCGTAGGGGGTCGAAATCAGCCCCAGCATTTT
CDR3: CASSVGGRNQPQHF

J: TRBJ2-3
D: TRBD2
V: TRBV5-1
size: NA
DNA: TGCGCCAGCAGCAACGGACTAGCTGGGAGCACAGATACGCAGTATTTT
CDR3: CASSNGLAGSTDTQYF

J: TRBJ2-1
D: NA
V: TRBV11-2
size: few
DNA: TGTGCCAGCAGCATCAGCGGACCCTCCTACAATGAGCAGTTCTTC
CDR3: CASSISGPSYNEQFF

J: TRBJ2-2
D: TRBD1
V: TRBV25-1
size: few
DNA: TGTGCCAGCACATCGGGACAGGTCAACACCGGGGAGCTGTTTTTT
CDR3: CASTSGQVNTGELFF

J: TRBJ2-3
D: TRBD2
V: TRBV20-1
size: NA
DNA: TGCAGTGCTAGAGATGCGGGGGAGGTTATGGATACGCAGTATTTT
CDR3: CSARDAGEVMDTQYF

J: TRBJ2-1
D: NA
V: TRBV29-1
size: NA
DNA: TGCAGCGTCTCACAGGGATTATTTTTCTACAATGAGCAGTTCTTC
CDR3: CSVSQGLFFYNEQFF

J: TRBJ1-1
D: NA
V: TRBV6-1
size: few
DNA: TGTGCCAGCAGTGAAGGGGAAGTTGAGACTGAAGCTTTCTTT
CDR3: CASSEGEVETEAFF

J: TRBJ1-5
D: NA
V: TRBV12-3/TRBV12-4
size: NA
DNA: TGTGCCAGCAGTCGTCCCAGTCAGCCCCAGCATTTT
CDR3: CASSRPSQPQHF

J: TRBJ1-1
D: NA
V: TRBV12-3/TRBV12-4
size: NA
DNA: TGTGCCAGCAGTCCCCCGAGGGGACGGTTGAACACTGAAGCTTTCTTT
CDR3: CASSPPRGRLNTEAFF

J: TRBJ2-7
D: TRBD2
V: TRBV5-1
size: NA
DNA: TGCGCCAGCAGCTTGGGACTAGCACAAGGCGAGCAGTACTTC
CDR3: CASSLGLAQGEQYF